The present T cell receptor beta chain was sequenced within a study of control samples from healthy donors and cancer patients. The CDR3 is made up of 14 amino acids. V lost 4 bases, J lost 5 bases, and 9 bases lay in between. CDR1 LNHDA and CDR2 SQIVND come from the germline V gene (reference sequence). Sequencing was performed with immunoSEQ multiplex PCR; in TCRdb, only in-frame clones are kept and a portion is missing. The sample lists 130,000 or so clones, about 95% occurring once. This receptor was identified in a man in his fifties or sixties with colorectal cancer. The chain carries TRBV19 and TRBJ1-6; D is unclear. The sample consisted of PBMCs. CDR3 nucleotides: TGTGCCAGTAGTACCCGAAGGGATAATTCACCCCTCCACTTT. Translation: CASSTRRDNSPLHF.